These T cell receptor beta chains were read from a single sample in a study of cytomegalovirus exposure and HLA in healthy donors. Using immunoSEQ multiplex PCR, the repertoire was profiled, and TCRdb retains in-frame clones only, with some absent. The sample records 65,000 to 95,000 clones, less than 80% being singletons. The source material was PBMCs. All receptors derive from a human donor in good health. Each CDR3 is given with its conserved first and last residue. D genes are given only for firm matches. Expanded clones get a size class; other rows say once, few or many, or leave the size out.

CASSPPGLAGSNEQFF TGTGCCAGCTCGCCTCCTGGACTAGCGGGGAGCAATGAGCAGTTCTTC TRBJ2-1 TRBD2 - TRBV18
CASSGGQAFFTEAFF TGTGCCAGCAGTGGGGGACAGGCGTTTTTCACTGAAGCTTTCTTT TRBJ1-1 TRBD1 - TRBV2
CATNRGLTTEAFF TGTGCCACTAACAGGGGATTGACCACTGAAGCTTTCTTT TRBJ1-1 TRBD1 - TRBV19
CASSEGGTGNHEQYF TGTGCCAGCAGTGAAGGGGGGACAGGGAACCACGAGCAGTACTTC TRBJ2-7 TRBD1 - TRBV6-1
CAISDTGVRLFF TGTGCCATCAGTGACACAGGTGTTCGACTGTTTTTT TRBJ1-4 - few TRBV10-3
CSVGQGASDTQYF TGCAGCGTGGGACAGGGGGCATCAGATACGCAGTATTTT TRBJ2-3 TRBD1 - TRBV29-1
CASSLSGNTGELFF TGCGCCAGCAGCTTGAGCGGGAATACCGGGGAGCTGTTTTTT TRBJ2-2 TRBD2 - TRBV5-1
CASTKPEGPAPYEQYF TGTGCCAGCACCAAGCCGGAGGGGCCAGCACCCTACGAGCAGTACTTC TRBJ2-7 - - TRBV7-9
CASSPDRGYPGANVLTF TGTGCCAGTAGTCCGGACAGGGGGTACCCTGGGGCCAACGTCCTGACTTTC TRBJ2-6 TRBD1 - TRBV19
CASSPGLAGGTGQFF TGTGCCAGCAGCCCGGGACTAGCGGGGGGGACGGGGCAGTTCTTC TRBJ2-1 TRBD2 once TRBV5-6
CASNPTGDRKEPLHF TGTGCCAGCAACCCCACGGGGGATCGCAAGGAGCCCCTCCACTTT TRBJ1-6 - once TRBV5-8
CASSFTWGEAQPQHF TGCGCCAGCAGCTTCACGTGGGGGGAAGCTCAGCCCCAGCATTTT TRBJ1-5 - - TRBV5-1
CASSDTGVGGYTF TGTGCCAGCAGTGACACAGGGGTCGGGGGCTACACCTTC TRBJ1-2 TRBD1 - TRBV6-4
CASSLILGAGNTIYF TGTGCCAGCAGCTTAATTTTGGGGGCCGGAAACACCATATATTTT TRBJ1-3 - - TRBV11-2
CASSITVTDTQYF TGTGCCAGTAGTATCACGGTGACAGATACGCAGTATTTT TRBJ2-3 - - TRBV19
CASSQPTGELFF TGCGCCAGCAGCCAACCGACCGGGGAGCTGTTTTTT TRBJ2-2 - once TRBV4-1
CASSSTSGVRQETQYF TGTGCCAGCAGCTCCACTAGCGGCGTACGGCAAGAGACCCAGTACTTC TRBJ2-5 TRBD2 - TRBV11-2
CASSLTGVNSPLHF TGTGCCAGCAGCCTGACAGGGGTGAATTCACCCCTCCACTTT TRBJ1-6 TRBD1 - TRBV5-6
CASSLSAGTGEYNEQFF TGTGCCAGCAGCTTGAGCGCTGGGACAGGGGAATACAATGAGCAGTTCTTC TRBJ2-1 TRBD1 - TRBV5-4
CASSQELAGWNEQYF TGCGCCAGCAGCCAAGAGTTAGCGGGGTGGAACGAGCAGTACTTC TRBJ2-7 TRBD2 - TRBV4-3
CSTDSETTDTQYF TGCAGCACGGACAGCGAAACCACAGATACGCAGTATTTT TRBJ2-3 - - TRBV29-1
CASSSGGVGFTGELFF TGCGCCAGCAGCTCGGGCGGGGTTGGGTTTACCGGGGAGCTGTTTTTT TRBJ2-2 - - TRBV5-1
CASSVVSQETQYF TGTGCCAGCAGCGTAGTTAGTCAAGAGACCCAGTACTTC TRBJ2-5 - - TRBV9
CASGLVLGGGGGYEQYF TGTGCTAGTGGTTTGGTACTGGGGGGTGGCGGTGGCTACGAGCAGTACTTC TRBJ2-7 - - TRBV12-5
CASSLTGGSNQPQHF TGTGCCAGCAGCCTCACAGGGGGCAGCAATCAGCCCCAGCATTTT TRBJ1-5 TRBD1 - TRBV6-5
CAIRGTGADTEAFF TGTGCCATCAGGGGGACAGGGGCCGACACTGAAGCTTTCTTT TRBJ1-1 TRBD1 few TRBV10-3
CASSFGSGSTDTQYF TGCGCCAGCAGCTTCGGCTCGGGTAGCACAGATACGCAGTATTTT TRBJ2-3 - - TRBV5-1
CASSQKRQGGAQGNIQYF TGCGCCAGCAGCCAAAAAAGACAGGGGGGCGCTCAGGGAAACATTCAGTACTTC TRBJ2-4 TRBD1 - TRBV4-1
CASSIKAQGGWQFF TGTGCCAGTAGTATAAAAGCCCAGGGTGGATGGCAGTTCTTC TRBJ2-1 - - TRBV19
CASSFGQGLSNEQFF TGTGCCAGCAGTTTCGGACAGGGTCTCTCGAATGAGCAGTTCTTC TRBJ2-1 TRBD1 - TRBV27
CASWAGGNNEQFF TGTGCCAGCTGGGCGGGGGGAAACAATGAGCAGTTCTTC TRBJ2-1 TRBD2 - TRBV2
CASAPERVGIYGYTF TGTGCCAGCGCCCCCGAGCGGGTCGGCATCTATGGCTACACCTTC TRBJ1-2 - - TRBV2
CASSGVRGRGGYTF TGTGCCAGCAGTGGCGTGAGAGGAAGGGGTGGCTACACCTTC TRBJ1-2 - few TRBV2